This TCR beta chain was identified in a study of cytomegalovirus exposure and HLA in healthy donors. Study-wide results and limits: HLA-A and HLA-B allele assignments for most subjects were reportedly predicted accurately using TCR beta sequences. Being indistinguishable, some V segments were excluded, TRBV6-2 and TRBV6-3 among them. Most TCR sequences were seen very rarely across donors, but some public TCRs occurred in many.

From germline, CDR1 is SGHVS and CDR2 FQNEAQ. The ends lost 5 bases at V and 3 bases at J; junction bases unmatched: 4. CDR3 length equals 13 residues. 60 Vbeta and 13 Jbeta primers were used in PCR. The method was immunoSEQ multiplex PCR; TCRdb's version includes in-frame clones alone and lacks a portion of them. The profile shows 99,000 or so clones, approximately 76% of them singletons. The table lists this clone with a few counts. Its antigen is currently unknown. Sequencing used PBMCs. This receptor was identified in a woman aged 18-29 years in good health and CMV-seropositive. The V call is TRBV7-8, the J call TRBJ2-7; 7 bases match TRBD1. CDR3 bases: TGTGCCAGCAGCCCGGGGACAGACTACGAGCAGTACTTC. Protein sequence: CASSPGTDYEQYF.